The clone carrying this T cell receptor beta chain has only a few counts. Its specificity is not known. Sequencing of cultured CD4+ T cell DNA used the Oncomine TCR Beta short-read assay. One entry per CDR3 protein, called by TCRdb with MiXCR from the PCR reads. Altogether more than 15,000 distinct CDR3 sequences are present, roughly two fifths being singletons, with the ten largest covering about 14%. V lost 7 bases, J lost 4 bases, and 5 bases stayed unmatched. Germline V CDR1 and CDR2: SQVTM, ANQGSEA. This CDR3 is 12 amino acids long. The source of the sample is a study of vaccination and CD4 T cells after COVID-19. Stated treatment: approximately 9-day PBMC culture with coronavirus spike peptide pools or control peptides (ViraFEST assay).

The sample comprised CD4+ T cells from blood, cultured in vitro. This receptor was identified in a human donor who had recovered from COVID-19. The rearrangement uses TRBV29-1 and TRBJ1-1; 8 positions agree with TRBD1. CDR3 in DNA: TGCAGCGCTGGACAGGGCGGCACTGAAGCTTTCTTT. It encodes CSAGQGGTEAFF.